This entry features one TCR beta chain sequence. The source of the sample is a study of blood T cell repertoires in COVID-19. Turning to the study itself: The samples span acute and convalescent COVID-19 from the United States, Italy and Spain. PBMCs, B-cell-depleted T cells, or T cells were the source of the cDNA or gDNA that made up the material.

The CDR3 has 13 amino acids. V shed 6 bases and J shed 2 bases, with 10 bases lying between them. Germline V CDR1 and CDR2: MNHEY, SVGAGI. In the original workflow: Quantification of nucleated cells was approximated via reference gene primer amplification. The data were produced by immunoSEQ multiplex PCR, yet TCRdb's version contains in-frame clones alone and is incomplete. The D gene and trimming were derived from the DNA, and the V and J assignments and clone size from that table. The repertoire has more than 25,000 clones, more than 80% of them found once; the top ten carry over 9%. This TCR was recovered from a man aged 55-75 years with acute or convalescent COVID-19. The specimen was peripheral blood. V gene TRBV6-5 combines with J gene TRBJ1-2; tentative D call: TRBD1 (6 bases). The CDR3 DNA reads as TGTGCCAGCAGCCGGGACATCAACTATGGCTACACCTTC. It codes for CASSRDINYGYTF.